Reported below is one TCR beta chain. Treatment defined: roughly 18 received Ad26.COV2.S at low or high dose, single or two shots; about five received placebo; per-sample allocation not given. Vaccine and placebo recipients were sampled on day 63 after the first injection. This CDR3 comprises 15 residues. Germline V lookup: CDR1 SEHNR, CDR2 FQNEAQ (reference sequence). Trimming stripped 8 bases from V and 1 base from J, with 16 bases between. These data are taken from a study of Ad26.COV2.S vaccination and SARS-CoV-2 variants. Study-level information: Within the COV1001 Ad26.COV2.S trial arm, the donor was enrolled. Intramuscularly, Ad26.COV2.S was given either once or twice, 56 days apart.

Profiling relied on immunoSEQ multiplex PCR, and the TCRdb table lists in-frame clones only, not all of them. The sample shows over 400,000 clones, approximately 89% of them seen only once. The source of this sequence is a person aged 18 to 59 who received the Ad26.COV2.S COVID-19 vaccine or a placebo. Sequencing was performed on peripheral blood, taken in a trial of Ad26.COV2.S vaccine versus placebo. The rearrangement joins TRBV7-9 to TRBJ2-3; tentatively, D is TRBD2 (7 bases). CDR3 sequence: CASGGGPSRTDTQYF. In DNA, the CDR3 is TGTGCCAGCGGCGGGGGCCCCTCCCGCACAGATACGCAGTATTTT.